The rows below give T cell receptor beta chains drawn from one sample of a study of T cells in localized non-small cell lung cancer. Clones were read by immunoSEQ multiplex PCR, and TCRdb kept only the in-frame ones, dropping some. The repertoire holds roughly 15,000 clones, with 90% as singletons. The material was peripheral blood mononuclear cells, obtained before any cancer treatment. The receptors derive from a woman aged 40-70 years with stage III lung adenocarcinoma. Each CDR3 is given without its conserved first and last residue.

CDR3 length: 14; J gene: TRBJ1-4; V gene: TRBV15; CDR3 protein: ATSYEHGLLNEKLF
CDR3 length: 12; J gene: TRBJ1-2; V gene: TRBV10-3; CDR3 protein: AISGFQGVRGYT
CDR3 length: 13; J gene: TRBJ1-5; V gene: TRBV19; CDR3 protein: ASSIAGSTHQPQH
CDR3 length: 13; J gene: TRBJ2-7; V gene: TRBV14; CDR3 protein: ASSSIDRGRNEQY
CDR3 length: 12; J gene: TRBJ1-5; V gene: TRBV10-2; CDR3 protein: ASSGADSNQPQH
CDR3 length: 13; J gene: TRBJ1-4; V gene: TRBV25-1; CDR3 protein: ASSSPTGLNEKLF
CDR3 length: 11; J gene: TRBJ2-5; V gene: TRBV7-2; CDR3 protein: ASSPRPKETQY
CDR3 length: 10; J gene: TRBJ2-7; V gene: TRBV14; CDR3 protein: ASSQVIHEQY
CDR3 length: 9; J gene: TRBJ1-5; V gene: TRBV6-1; CDR3 protein: ASSEVRSQH
CDR3 length: 13; J gene: TRBJ1-1; V gene: TRBV6-1; CDR3 protein: ASGTMQGGFTEAF
CDR3 length: 9; J gene: TRBJ2-5; V gene: TRBV6-5; CDR3 protein: ASSYGETQY